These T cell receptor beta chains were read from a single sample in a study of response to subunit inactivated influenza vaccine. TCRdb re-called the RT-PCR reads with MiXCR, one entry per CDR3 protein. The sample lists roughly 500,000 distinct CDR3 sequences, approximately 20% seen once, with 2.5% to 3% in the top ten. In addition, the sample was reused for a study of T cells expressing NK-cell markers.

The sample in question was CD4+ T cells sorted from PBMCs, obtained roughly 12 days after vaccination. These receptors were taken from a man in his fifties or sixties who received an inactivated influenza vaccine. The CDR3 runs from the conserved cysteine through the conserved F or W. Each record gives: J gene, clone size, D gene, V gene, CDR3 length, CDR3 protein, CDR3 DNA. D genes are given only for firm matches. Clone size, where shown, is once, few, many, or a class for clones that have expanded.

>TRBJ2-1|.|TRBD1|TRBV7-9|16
CASRHRTGGNHNERFF
TGTGCCAGCAGACATAGGACAGGGGGGAACCACAATGAGCGGTTCTTC
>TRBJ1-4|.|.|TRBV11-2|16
CASSLGEDTTNEKLFF
TGTGCCAGCAGCTTAGGGGAGGACACAACTAATGAAAAACTGTTTTTT
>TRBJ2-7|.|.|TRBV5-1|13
CASSWQSSYEQYF
TGCGCCAGCAGCTGGCAGTCTTCCTACGAGCAGTACTTC
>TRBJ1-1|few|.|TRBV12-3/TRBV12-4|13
CASSQLSGAEAFF
TGTGCCAGCAGTCAACTCAGTGGCGCTGAAGCTTTCTTT
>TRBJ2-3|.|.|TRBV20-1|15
CSASEGGAGTDTQYF
TGCAGTGCTAGTGAAGGGGGAGCTGGCACAGATACGCAGTATTTT
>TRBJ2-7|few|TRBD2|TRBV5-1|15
CASRRGLAGTYEQYF
TGCGCCAGCAGAAGGGGGCTAGCGGGAACATACGAGCAGTACTTC
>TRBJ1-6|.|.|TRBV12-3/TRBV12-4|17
CASSRDLQSSYNSPLHF
TGTGCCAGCAGCCGCGACCTACAGAGCTCCTATAATTCACCCCTCCACTTT
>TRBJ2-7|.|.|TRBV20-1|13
CSALGRDSYEQYF
TGCAGTGCCTTAGGGCGGGACTCCTACGAGCAGTACTTC
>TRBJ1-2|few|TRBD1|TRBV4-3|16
CASSQEADRGPYGYTF
TGCGCCAGCAGCCAAGAGGCCGACAGGGGACCCTATGGCTACACCTTC
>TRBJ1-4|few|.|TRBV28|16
CASSSGFVGTNEKLFF
TGTGCCAGCAGTTCCGGGTTCGTTGGGACTAATGAAAAACTGTTTTTT
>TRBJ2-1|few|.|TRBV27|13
CASSSGIDNEQFF
TGTGCCAGCAGCAGCGGCATCGATAATGAGCAGTTCTTC
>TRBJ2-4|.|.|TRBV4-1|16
CASSQGGPGTKNIQYF
TGCGCCAGCAGCCAAGGGGGCCCAGGGACCAAAAACATTCAGTACTTC
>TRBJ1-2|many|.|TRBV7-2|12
CASSLARDGYTF
TGTGCCAGCAGCTTAGCCAGGGATGGCTACACCTTC
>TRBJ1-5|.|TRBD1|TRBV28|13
CASTTTGVQPQHF
TGTGCCAGCACCACCACAGGGGTGCAGCCCCAGCATTTT
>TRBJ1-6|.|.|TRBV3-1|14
CASSQLQPNSPLHF
TGTGCCAGCAGCCAGTTACAACCCAATTCACCCCTCCACTTT
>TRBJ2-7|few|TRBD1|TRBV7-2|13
CASSLRGPYEQYF
TGTGCCAGCAGCTTAAGGGGGCCCTACGAGCAGTACTTC
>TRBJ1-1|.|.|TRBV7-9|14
CASSLEAGNTEAFF
TGTGCCAGCAGCTTAGAGGCGGGGAACACTGAAGCTTTCTTT
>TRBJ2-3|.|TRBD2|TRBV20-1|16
CSASSPLAGGADTQYF
TGCAGTGCTAGTTCCCCACTAGCGGGGGGGGCAGATACGCAGTATTTT
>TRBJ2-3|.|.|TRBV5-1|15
CASSFRQASTDTQYF
TGCGCCAGCAGCTTCCGACAGGCTAGCACAGATACGCAGTATTTT
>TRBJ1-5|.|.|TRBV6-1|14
CATERGSNNQPQHF
TGTGCCACCGAAAGGGGTTCCAACAATCAGCCCCAGCATTTT
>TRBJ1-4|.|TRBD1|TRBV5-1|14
CASSAGTDLEKLFF
TGCGCCAGCAGCGCCGGGACAGATTTGGAAAAACTGTTTTTT
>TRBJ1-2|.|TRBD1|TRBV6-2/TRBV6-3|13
CASTAGTGYGYTF
TGTGCCAGCACCGCAGGGACAGGCTATGGCTACACCTTC
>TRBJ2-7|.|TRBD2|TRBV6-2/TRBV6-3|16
CASSYSIAGVSAEQYF
TGTGCCAGCAGTTACTCCATAGCGGGAGTGTCCGCCGAGCAGTACTTC
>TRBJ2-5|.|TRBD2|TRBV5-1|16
CASSLGPSGAQETQYF
TGCGCCAGCAGCTTGGGTCCTAGCGGGGCCCAAGAGACCCAGTACTTC
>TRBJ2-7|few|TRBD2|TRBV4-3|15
CASSQSWGGAYEQYF
TGCGCCAGCAGCCAAAGCTGGGGGGGAGCCTACGAGCAGTACTTC
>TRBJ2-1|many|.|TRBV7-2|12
CASSQKKDEQFF
TGTGCCAGCAGCCAGAAAAAGGATGAGCAGTTCTTC
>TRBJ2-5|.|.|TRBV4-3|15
CASSRSPGSQETQYF
TGCGCCAGCAGCCGGTCCCCGGGCAGCCAAGAGACCCAGTACTTC